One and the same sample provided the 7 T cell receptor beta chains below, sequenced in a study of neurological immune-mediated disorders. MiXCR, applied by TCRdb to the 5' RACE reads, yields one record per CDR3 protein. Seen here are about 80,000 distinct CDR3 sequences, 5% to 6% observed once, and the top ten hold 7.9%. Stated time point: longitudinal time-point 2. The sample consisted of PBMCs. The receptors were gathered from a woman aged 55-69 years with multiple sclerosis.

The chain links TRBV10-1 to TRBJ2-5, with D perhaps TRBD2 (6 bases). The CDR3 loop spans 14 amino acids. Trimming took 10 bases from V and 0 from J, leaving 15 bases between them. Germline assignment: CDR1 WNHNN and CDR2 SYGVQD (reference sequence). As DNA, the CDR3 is TGCGCCACCCGGGACTCGCCGTACCAAGAGACCCAGTACTTC. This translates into CATRDSPYQETQYF.

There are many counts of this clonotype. CDR3 coding DNA: TGTGCCAGCACGCGCAGGGGGGAGAACACCGGGGAGCTGTTTTTT. This gives the protein CASTRRGENTGELFF. The chain recombines TRBV5-5 with TRBJ2-2; D is perhaps TRBD1 (7 bases). Germline assignment: CDR1 SGHKS and CDR2 YYEKEE (reference sequence). The CDR3 length is 15 residues. Trimming shortened V by 6 bases and J by 1 base, and 13 bases separated the two germline ends. Looking up the rest from reference TRBV5-5 and TRBJ2-2 gives the full variable domain: DAGVTQSPTHLIKTRGQQVTLRCSPISGHKSVSWYQQVLGQGPQFIFQYYEKEERGRGNFPDRFSARQFPNYSSELNVNALLLGDSALYLCASTRRGENTGELFFGEGSRLTVL.

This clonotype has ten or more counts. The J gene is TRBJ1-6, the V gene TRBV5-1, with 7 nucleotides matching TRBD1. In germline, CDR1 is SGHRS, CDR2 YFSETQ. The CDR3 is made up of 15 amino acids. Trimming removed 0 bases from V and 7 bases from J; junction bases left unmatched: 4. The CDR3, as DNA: TGCGCCAGCAGCTTGGACAGGGGAGGAAATTCACCCCTCCACTTT. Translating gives CASSLDRGGNSPLHF.

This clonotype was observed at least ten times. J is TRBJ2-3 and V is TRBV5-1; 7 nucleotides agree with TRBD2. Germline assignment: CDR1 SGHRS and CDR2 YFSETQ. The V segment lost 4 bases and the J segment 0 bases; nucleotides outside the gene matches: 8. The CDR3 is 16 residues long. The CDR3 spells CASSEGTIHSTDTQYF. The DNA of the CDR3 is TGCGCCAGCAGCGAGGGGACTATCCATAGCACAGATACGCAGTATTTT. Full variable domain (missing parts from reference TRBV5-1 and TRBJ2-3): KAGVTQTPRYLIKTRGQQVTLSCSPISGHRSVSWYQQTPGQGLQFLFEYFSETQRNKGNFPGRFSGRQFSNSRSEMNVSTLELGDSALYLCASSEGTIHSTDTQYFGPGTRLTVL.

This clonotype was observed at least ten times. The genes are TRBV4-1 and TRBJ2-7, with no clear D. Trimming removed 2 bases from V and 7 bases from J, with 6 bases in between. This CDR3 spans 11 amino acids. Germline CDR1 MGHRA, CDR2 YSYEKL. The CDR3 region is CASSQSREQYF. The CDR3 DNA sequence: TGCGCCAGCAGCCAATCGCGAGAGCAGTACTTC.

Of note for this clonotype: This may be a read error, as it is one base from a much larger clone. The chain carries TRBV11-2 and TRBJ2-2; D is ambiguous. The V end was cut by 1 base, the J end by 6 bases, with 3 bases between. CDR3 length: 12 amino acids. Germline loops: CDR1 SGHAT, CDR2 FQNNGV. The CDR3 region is CASSLVAGELFF. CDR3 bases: TGTGCCAGCAGCTTAGTGGCCGGGGAGCTGTTTTTT.

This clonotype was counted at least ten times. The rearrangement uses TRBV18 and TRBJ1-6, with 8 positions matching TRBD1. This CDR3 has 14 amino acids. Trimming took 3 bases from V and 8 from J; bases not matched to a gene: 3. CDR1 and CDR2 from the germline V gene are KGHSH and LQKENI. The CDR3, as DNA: TGTGCCAGCTCACCTGACAGGGGAGATTCACCCCTCCACTTT. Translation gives CASSPDRGDSPLHF.